This TCR beta chain derives from a study of CD4+ T cells in melanoma (dated by TCRdb to between 2021 and 2022). Broadly, across the study: Neoantigen-specific CD4+ T cells in human melanoma were investigated in the study.

The library was produced with the immunoSEQ multiplex PCR assay. Entries here come from immuneACCESS through TCRdb and include only in-frame sequences with V and J called. Some clones fail to appear in such tables; in the studies checked, an unresolved V gene covers under half of the shortfall, and the cause of the remainder is unknown. Across this sample there are some 120,000 clones, with approximately 92% seen only once. About 3.5% of the sample comes from the top ten. The donors were melanoma patients. The CDR3 has 13 amino acids, counting the end cysteine and phenylalanine. This entry keeps only the CDR3 DNA: 39 bases, framed from base 1. At the junction V is shortened by 3 bases and J by 4 bases, with 9 bases in between. Looking up the germline V gene yields CDR1 MDHEN and CDR2 SYDVKM. With regard to this clone: Its antigen remains undetermined. There are no base qualities to consult, and no much larger clone falls within one base.

The paper as a whole reports these results and caveats: The report described a correlation between neoantigen-specific CD4+ T cells and the function of CD8+ T cells, macrophages and B cells. According to the report, neoantigen-specific CD4+ T cells in melanoma displayed diverse differentiation states.

Sequenced sample: peripheral blood. Rearrangement joined TRBV28 to TRBJ1-2; 5 matching bases give a weak D call of TRBD1. The clonotype was recovered from a human donor with melanoma. The CDR3 sequence is CASSLSGSYGYTF. The DNA sequence reads TGTGCCAGCAGTTTGTCAGGGTCCTATGGCTACACCTTC.